Each of the 27 T cell receptor beta chains below was sequenced from the same sample in a study of identical twins. TCRdb reprocessed the 5' RACE reads via MiXCR and lists one record per CDR3 protein. The table includes over 550,000 distinct CDR3 sequences, about 7.6% detected once. These data were also reused for a study on yellow fever vaccine responses in identical twins.

Input material: PBMCs. Receptors originate from a woman aged 18-29 years in good health.

This clonotype showed up many times. The chain uses TRBV6-5 and TRBJ1-1; TRBD1 might be the D (6 bases). The germline CDR1 and CDR2 sequences are MNHEY and SVGAGI. V was pared by 0 bases and J by 7 bases, with 18 bases between. This CDR3 region has 16 residues. CDR3 coding DNA: TGTGCCAGCAGTTACTCGAGACAGGTCATTCGGGGTGAAGCTTTCTTT. Its translation: CASSYSRQVIRGEAFF.

This clonotype has just a few counts. The chain employs TRBV7-9 and TRBJ1-4; 9 bases map to TRBD1. Germline V gene data show CDR1 as SEHNR and CDR2 as FQNEAQ (reference sequence). V shed 5 bases and J 7 bases; nucleotides not matched to a gene: 5. This CDR3 is built from 14 residues. CDR3 protein: CASSHLGQGEKLFF. The CDR3 nucleotides are TGTGCCAGCAGCCACCTGGGACAGGGTGAAAAACTGTTTTTT.

With regard to this clonotype: A much larger clone lies one base from this, so it may be a read error. V usage is TRBV12-3 or TRBV12-4 and J usage is TRBJ1-1, with 7 bases lining up with TRBD1. Trimming removed 6 bases from V and 8 bases from J; junction bases left unmatched: 9. This CDR3 comprises 13 residues. The CDR3 sequence: CASRLFTDREAFF. CDR3 coding DNA: TGTGCCAGCAGGTTATTCACGGACAGGGAAGCTTTCTTT.

The genes are TRBV5-1 and TRBJ2-5; 10 bases are shared with TRBD1. The CDR3 contains 15 residues. Unmatched junction bases numbered 5, after V lost 1 base and J lost 5 bases. Looked up from germline, CDR1 is SGHRS and CDR2 is YFSETQ. CDR3 amino acids: CASSLTTGGRETQYF. CDR3 in DNA: TGCGCCAGCAGCTTGACGACAGGGGGCCGGGAGACCCAGTACTTC.

This clonotype came up many times. This sequence joins TRBV28 and TRBJ2-2; 8 bases are a match to TRBD1. Germline V gives CDR1 MDHEN, CDR2 SYDVKM. The length of the CDR3 is 18 residues. The junction had 10 bases not matched to a gene; V was cut back by 4 bases and J by 0 bases. The DNA of the CDR3 is TGTGCCAGCAGTTCCCCGGACAGGGTCCGGACGAACACCGGGGAGCTGTTTTTT. It yields the protein CASSSPDRVRTNTGELFF.

This clonotype was recorded many times. The chain carries TRBV20-1 and TRBJ2-3; D remains unclear. Deletions cut 5 bases from V and 0 bases from J, with 15 bases between. This CDR3 comprises 15 residues. Germline V gene lookup returns CDR1 DFQATT and CDR2 SNEGSKA (reference sequence). The CDR3 DNA follows: TGCAGTGCTGAACTGGCGGAGTCTAGCACAGATACGCAGTATTTT. This codes for CSAELAESSTDTQYF.

This clonotype was recorded at least ten times. The rearrangement joins TRBV6-1 to TRBJ2-6; D is undetermined. The CDR3 contains 13 residues. Trimming stripped 5 bases from V and 1 base from J, with 3 bases between. The V gene's germline CDR1 is MNHNS and CDR2 SASEGT. The CDR3 region is CASSTSGANVLTF. The CDR3 DNA reads as TGTGCCAGCAGTACATCTGGGGCCAACGTCCTGACTTTC.

Many counts were recorded for this clonotype. This rearrangement joins TRBV11-2 to TRBJ1-2; D might be TRBD1 (6 bases). Trimming left V 1 base short and J 5 bases short, with 11 bases between. The CDR3 has 14 amino acids. In germline, CDR1 is SGHAT, CDR2 FQNNGV. The DNA for the CDR3 is TGTGCCAGCAGCTTAGGCCGGGACACTTATGGCTACACCTTC. It is translated as CASSLGRDTYGYTF. The full variable domain, with the rest looked up from reference TRBV11-2 and TRBJ1-2, is EAGVAQSPRYKIIEKRQSVAFWCNPISGHATLYWYQQILGQGPKLLIQFQNNGVVDDSQLPKDRFSAERLKGVDSTLKIQPAKLEDSAVYLCASSLGRDTYGYTFGSGTRLTVV.

The chain joins TRBV29-1 to TRBJ2-1, with unresolved D. This CDR3 region has 15 residues. Trimming removed 3 bases from V and 0 bases from J, with 12 bases in between. The germline CDR1 and CDR2 sequences are SQVTM and ANQGSEA. This chain's CDR3 is CSVDGQRSSYNEQFF. In DNA, the CDR3 is TGCAGCGTTGACGGTCAGCGAAGCTCCTACAATGAGCAGTTCTTC.

The chain uses TRBV29-1 and TRBJ1-1; the D gene is possibly TRBD1 (5 bases). V shed 4 bases and J shed 7 bases, with 10 bases lying between them. The CDR3 totals 11 residues. Germline values: CDR1 SQVTM, CDR2 ANQGSEA. The CDR3 reads CSVGSDNEAFF. The CDR3 DNA reads TGCAGCGTTGGGTCGGACAATGAAGCTTTCTTT.

This clonotype was detected a few times. V usage is TRBV27 and J usage is TRBJ1-6; D call uncertain. The length of the CDR3 is 15 residues. V was trimmed by 6 bases and J by 5 bases, leaving 14 bases between them. Germline lookup yields CDR1 MNHEY and CDR2 SMNVEV (reference sequence). The CDR3 loop reads CASRPRSWDNSPLHF. The CDR3 nucleotides read TGTGCCAGCAGGCCCCGGTCGTGGGATAATTCACCCCTCCACTTT.

This clonotype has just a few counts. The chain couples TRBV28 to TRBJ2-7; 7 bases are shared with TRBD1. The junction had 13 bases not matched to a gene; V was cut back by 6 bases and J by 2 bases. Germline CDR1 MDHEN, CDR2 SYDVKM. CDR3 length: 16 residues. In nucleotides, the CDR3 is TGTGCCAGCAGCCCCGGGACAGTCCACCGCCCCTACGAGCAGTACTTC. Amino acids: CASSPGTVHRPYEQYF.

This clonotype was seen only a few times. The chain joins TRBV5-6 to TRBJ2-1; the D gene is possibly TRBD1 (6 bases). CDR1 and CDR2 from the germline V gene are SGHDT and YYEEEE. The CDR3 extends over 15 amino acids. V gave up 3 bases and J gave up 1 base, with 11 bases separating them. CDR3: CASSYETGSYNEQFF. In DNA form, the CDR3 reads TGTGCCAGCAGCTATGAGACAGGTTCCTACAATGAGCAGTTCTTC.

This clonotype has a count of ten or more. This rearrangement joins TRBV6-5 to TRBJ2-1, with TRBD1 matching over 7 bases. This CDR3 spans 15 amino acids. The junction had 2 bases not matched to a gene; V was cut back by 2 bases and J by 1 base. From germline, CDR1 is MNHEY and CDR2 SVGAGI. CDR3 nucleotide sequence: TGTGCCAGCAGTTACGACAGGGATTCCTACAATGAGCAGTTCTTC. The encoded protein is CASSYDRDSYNEQFF.

This clonotype showed up just a few times. The chain recombines TRBV18 with TRBJ2-5; tentatively, D is TRBD2 (5 bases). Trimming removed 3 bases from V and 3 bases from J, with 11 bases in between. Germline CDR1 KGHSH, CDR2 LQKENI. This CDR3 spans 14 amino acids. The CDR3 DNA reads TGTGCCAGCTCACCTGTCGCCGGGAAAGAGACCCAGTACTTC. It codes for CASSPVAGKETQYF.

The CDR3 protein is CASVTGTGGNEQFF. In DNA form, the CDR3 reads TGCGCCAGCGTAACCGGGACAGGGGGTAATGAGCAGTTCTTC. This rearrangement joins TRBV5-1 to TRBJ2-1, with 11 bases identical to TRBD1. V shed 7 bases, J shed 7 bases, and the junction held 7 bases outside the gene matches. The CDR3 spans 14 residues. CDR1 and CDR2 from the germline V gene are SGHRS and YFSETQ.

This clonotype came up a few times. The V call is TRBV11-2, the J call TRBJ1-4; D not certain. Germline V gene sequence: CDR1 SGHAT, CDR2 FQNNGV. This CDR3 spans 15 amino acids. The V end was cut by 2 bases, the J end by 3 bases, with 10 bases between. CDR3 in amino acids: CASSLQFGSNEKLFF. Written as DNA, the CDR3 is TGTGCCAGCAGCTTACAGTTCGGGTCTAATGAAAAACTGTTTTTT.

Many counts were recorded for this clonotype. The CDR3 DNA reads as TGTGCCAGCAGCCAAGATCGGACTAGGCATGAGCAGTTCTTC. Translating gives CASSQDRTRHEQFF. The V and J genes are TRBV3-1 and TRBJ2-1; the match to TRBD2 covers 7 bases. Unmatched junction bases numbered 4, after V lost 0 bases and J lost 8 bases. This CDR3 has 14 amino acids. CDR1 is LGHDT, CDR2 YNNKEL, per germline (reference sequence).

At least ten counts were recorded for this clonotype. The chain combines TRBV12-3 or TRBV12-4 with TRBJ2-1; no reliable D call. The germline V and J ends were trimmed by 5 bases and 8 bases, with 7 bases remaining between them. This CDR3 has 11 residues. The CDR3 region has the DNA TGTGCCAGCAGTCGTAGGGATGAGCAGTTCTTC. This translates into CASSRRDEQFF.

This clonotype was counted at least ten times. V is TRBV11-1 and J is TRBJ2-1, with TRBD2 matching 13 bases. Trimming removed 1 base from V and 5 bases from J; junction bases left unmatched: 8. CDR3 size: 18 residues. CDR1 is SGHAT, CDR2 FQDESV, per germline (reference sequence). This CDR3 reads CASSLGLAGGPRNNEQFF. As DNA, the CDR3 is TGTGCCAGCAGCTTAGGACTAGCGGGGGGCCCAAGAAACAATGAGCAGTTCTTC.

This clonotype was found a few times. The chain couples TRBV6-1 to TRBJ1-5, with 8 bases matching TRBD1. The germline V gene encodes CDR1 MNHNS and CDR2 SASEGT. V gave up 6 bases and J gave up 6 bases; unmatched junction bases: 10. The CDR3 sequence is 15 residues long. The CDR3 bases are TGTGCCAGCAGCGCTATAACAGGGGGAGGTCAGCCCCAGCATTTT. It encodes CASSAITGGGQPQHF.

This clonotype was recorded many times. The rearrangement joins TRBV29-1 to TRBJ1-5, with D tentatively TRBD1 (6 bases). The CDR3 consists of 15 residues. In germline, CDR1 is SQVTM, CDR2 ANQGSEA. The V gene lost 4 bases and the J gene lost 6 bases, with 19 bases spanning the gap. CDR3 DNA sequence: TGCAGCGTTGGGGCTGGGGGGGGCGTGGGTCAGCCCCAGCATTTT. Its translation: CSVGAGGGVGQPQHF.

V is TRBV29-1 and J is TRBJ2-1; 9 positions match TRBD2. The junction had 15 bases not matched to a gene; V was cut back by 5 bases and J by 1 base. Germline V gene sequence: CDR1 SQVTM, CDR2 ANQGSEA. This CDR3 has 18 residues. In DNA, the CDR3 is TGCAGCGTTCAACAAAACCCGGCTAGCGGGGTTTCCTACAATGAGCAGTTCTTC. It encodes CSVQQNPASGVSYNEQFF.

This clonotype was detected many times. The chain carries TRBV10-3 and TRBJ2-7; 11 bases line up with TRBD1. Germline V gene sequence: CDR1 ENHRY, CDR2 SYGVKD. This CDR3 has 14 residues. J lost 4 bases, V lost 7 bases, and 6 bases had no gene match. The DNA of the CDR3 is TGTGCCATCAAGCGGACAGGGGGCGTATACGAGCAGTACTTC. Encoded protein: CAIKRTGGVYEQYF.

The genes are TRBV5-1 and TRBJ2-7; 16 nucleotides line up with TRBD2. This CDR3 region has 19 residues. V was clipped by 3 bases and J by 2 bases; unmatched bases: 11. Germline V gene lookup returns CDR1 SGHRS and CDR2 YFSETQ. The CDR3 nucleotides are TGCGCCAGCAGCTCTGCCGGGACTAGCGGGAGGGCCGGCGCCTACGAGCAGTACTTC. Translation: CASSSAGTSGRAGAYEQYF.

This clonotype was detected only a few times. The V and J genes are TRBV2 and TRBJ2-1; D is undetermined. The CDR3 is 13 amino acids. CDR1 is SNHLY and CDR2 is FYNNEI in the germline V gene. Trimming shortened V by 8 bases and J by 8 bases, and 16 bases separated the two germline ends. CDR3 residues: CASPIFSPDEQFF. The CDR3 coding sequence is TGTGCCAGCCCGATATTTTCCCCCGATGAGCAGTTCTTC.

The chain recombines TRBV3-1 with TRBJ1-6; D might be TRBD1 (5 bases). The CDR3 contains 14 residues. Trimming cost V 7 bases and J 7 bases, with 14 bases left between them. Germline V gene data show CDR1 as LGHDT and CDR2 as YNNKEL (reference sequence). The CDR3: CASNPDTPNSPLHF. The CDR3 coding sequence is TGTGCCAGCAATCCGGACACTCCGAATTCACCCCTCCACTTT.